The T cell receptor beta chain described here comes from a study of cytomegalovirus exposure and HLA in healthy donors. For the study at large: A data release that came early held 80 million to 95 million unique TCRs from HLA-typed donors. Overall study findings and caveats: A missense variant in DCLRE1C was later tied to TCR beta V- and J-gene trimming. The study listed approximately 160 cytomegalovirus-associated TCR beta chains.

Notes on this clone: Its target is unknown.

This PCR relied on a set of 60 Vbeta primers and 13 Jbeta primers. Per the original data handling: In a later analysis, the count reached some 75 million unique TCR beta chains, with 9 million to 11 million shared. Produced via immunoSEQ multiplex PCR; TCRdb's table is partial and in-frame only. V, J and clone size are those of that table, while D and trimming were read from the DNA. The data show about 130,000 clones, 76% seen once. CDR1 is SGHRS, CDR2 YFSETQ, per germline. V was shortened by 0 bases and J by 6 bases, with 12 bases between the two germline ends. The CDR3 runs to 15 residues. The chain recombines TRBV5-1 with TRBJ2-2; D unclear. What was sequenced was PBMCs. The receptor's source is a man aged 35 to 55 in good health and CMV-seronegative. This CDR3 is CASSLEVAVAGELFF. CDR3 nucleotides: TGCGCCAGCAGCTTGGAGGTAGCTGTGGCCGGGGAGCTGTTTTTT.